This T cell receptor (beta chain) originates from a study of OX40 agonist ivuxolimab in advanced cancers. Turning to the study itself: Dose-escalation patients had hepatocellular carcinoma, melanoma, renal cell or head and neck cancer. Enrollees could have had prior anti-PD-1, anti-PD-L1 or anti-CTLA-4 therapy, which 40% to 45% had received.

Data came from immunoSEQ multiplex PCR; TCRdb stores just in-frame clones and leaves some out. The data hold 65,000 to 75,000 clones, with about 84% observed a single time. CDR1 SGHTA and CDR2 FQGNSA come from the germline V gene. The CDR3 is made up of 14 amino acids. The chain has TRBV7-2 and TRBJ2-5, with D possibly being TRBD1 (5 bases). The DNA end is a closer match to TRBJ2-7, so the J assignment may be wrong. The sequencing here drew on CD4+ or CD8+ T cells sorted from blood, taken in a trial of the OX40 agonist ivuxolimab. This sequence was found in an adult with an advanced solid tumor such as melanoma, head and neck, liver or kidney cancer. The CDR3 loop reads CASSSSRVSYEQYF. CDR3 nucleotide sequence: TGTGCCAGCAGCTCGTCCAGGGTCTCCTACGAGCAGTACTTC.